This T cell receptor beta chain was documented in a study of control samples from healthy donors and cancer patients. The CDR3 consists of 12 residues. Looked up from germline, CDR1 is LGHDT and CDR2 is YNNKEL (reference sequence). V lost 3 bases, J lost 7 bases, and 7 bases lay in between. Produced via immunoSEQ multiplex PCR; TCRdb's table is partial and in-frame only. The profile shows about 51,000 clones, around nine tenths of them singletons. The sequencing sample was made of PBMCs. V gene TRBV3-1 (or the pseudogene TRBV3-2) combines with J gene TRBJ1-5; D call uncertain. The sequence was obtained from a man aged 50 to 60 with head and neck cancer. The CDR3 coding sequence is TGTGCCAGCAGCCAGAGTGGACAGCCCCAGCATTTT. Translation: CASSQSGQPQHF.